The 20 T cell receptor beta chains reported below all come from one sample, sequenced in a study of shared clonotypes between healthy human individuals. TCRdb keeps only in-frame clones here, not all; method: immunoSEQ multiplex PCR. The sample yields 1,500,000 or so clones, roughly 96% seen once. The sample consisted of naive CD4+ T cells sorted from blood. The subset is: CD45RA+ positively selected. The receptors come from a man aged 25 to 40 in good health.

This clone was picked up one time. This rearrangement joins TRBV9 to TRBJ2-7; TRBD1 aligns across 10 bases. There are 15 residues in the CDR3. The trim removed 4 bases at V and 0 bases at J, leaving 4 bases unmatched. Looked up from germline, CDR1 is SGDLS and CDR2 is YYNGEE. This CDR3 is CASSPGQGSSYEQYF. DNA for the CDR3: TGTGCCAGCAGCCCGGGACAGGGGTCCTCCTACGAGCAGTACTTC. Full variable domain (remainder filled in from reference TRBV9 and TRBJ2-7): DSGVTQTPKHLITATGQRVTLRCSPRSGDLSVYWYQQSLDQGLQFLIQYYNGEERAKGNILERFSAQQFPDLHSELNLSSLELGDSALYFCASSPGQGSSYEQYFGPGTRLTVT.

The chain carries TRBV9 and TRBJ2-3, with a possible D match to TRBD1 (5 bases). V lost 0 bases to trimming and J lost 2 bases, with 10 bases between them. Germline V gene data show CDR1 as SGDLS and CDR2 as YYNGEE. The CDR3 is 15 residues long. The CDR3 protein is CASSVGGWATDTQYF. CDR3 in DNA: TGTGCCAGCAGCGTAGGGGGCTGGGCCACAGATACGCAGTATTTT.

This clone was recorded once. DNA of the CDR3: TGTGCCAGTAGTATAGTAACCAATGAGCAGTTCTTC. Its translation: CASSIVTNEQFF. The chain uses TRBV19 and TRBJ2-1; D remains ambiguous. Germline values: CDR1 LNHDA, CDR2 SQIVND (reference sequence). CDR3 size: 12 residues. Trimming removed 1 base at V and 6 bases at J, with 4 bases between.

V and J are TRBV7-2 and TRBJ2-7, with 8 nucleotides matching TRBD1. After removal of 5 bases from V and 2 bases from J, the junction contained 8 bases not matched to a gene. Germline CDR1 SGHTA, CDR2 FQGNSA. This CDR3 region has 15 residues. CDR3 in DNA: TGTGCCAGCAGCGTCTACAGGGGGTCGACCTACGAGCAGTACTTC. As protein: CASSVYRGSTYEQYF.

The chain combines TRBV5-1 with TRBJ2-7; D is ambiguous. V was shortened by 0 bases and J by 3 bases, with 16 bases between the two germline ends. Looked up from germline, CDR1 is SGHRS and CDR2 is YFSETQ. The CDR3 is 16 amino acids. CDR3 region: CASSLAPSYEDYEQYF. CDR3 DNA: TGCGCCAGCAGCTTGGCCCCGAGTTACGAGGACTACGAGCAGTACTTC.

The chain joins TRBV18 to TRBJ1-2; D not certain. Trimming removed 3 bases at V and 4 bases at J, with 12 bases between. The CDR3 has 14 amino acids. The germline V gene has CDR1 KGHSH and CDR2 LQKENI. The CDR3 reads CASSPGVGSYGYTF. The CDR3 coding sequence is TGTGCCAGCTCACCGGGCGTAGGAAGCTATGGCTACACCTTC.

CDR3 DNA sequence: TGTGCCAGCCCAGGACTAGCGGAAATCGATGAGCAGTTCTTC. This translates into CASPGLAEIDEQFF. The rearrangement joins TRBV21-1 to TRBJ2-1; the table names TRBD2, a call not compared with the DNA. TRBV21-1 is termed a pseudogene. CDR3 length equals 14 residues.

The chain carries TRBV11-1 and TRBJ2-7; TRBD2 aligns across 9 bases. This CDR3 has 16 residues. J was trimmed by 0 bases and V by 4 bases; bases with no gene match: 7. Germline assignment: CDR1 SGHAT and CDR2 FQDESV (reference sequence). CDR3 residues: CASSSLTSGVSYEQYF. The DNA for the CDR3 is TGTGCCAGCAGCTCTTTGACTAGCGGAGTCTCCTACGAGCAGTACTTC.

This clone was seen more than once but under ten times. V and J are TRBV6-1 and TRBJ2-5; no reliable D call. This CDR3 has 11 amino acids. The V end lost 4 bases, the J end lost 5 bases, and 5 bases lay between the germline ends. Germline CDR1 MNHNS, CDR2 SASEGT. Here the CDR3 reads CASSVWETQYF. CDR3 coding DNA: TGTGCCAGCAGTGTTTGGGAGACCCAGTACTTC.

This chain uses TRBV10-2 with TRBJ2-1, with 8 bases aligning to TRBD2. Germline V lookup: CDR1 WSHSY, CDR2 SAAADI. The V segment lost 7 bases and the J segment 3 bases; nucleotides outside the gene matches: 5. This CDR3 is built from 14 residues. The CDR3 coding sequence is TGCGCCAGCAAATCCGGGACTAGCTACAATGAGCAGTTCTTC. Protein product: CASKSGTSYNEQFF.

This clone appeared once. V is TRBV4-2 and J is TRBJ2-1, with a weak D call TRBD2 (6 bases). The CDR3 totals 15 residues. The V gene's germline CDR1 is LGHNA and CDR2 YNFKEQ. The V gene lost 1 base and the J gene lost 3 bases, with 10 bases spanning the gap. CDR3 region: CASSQVWGGYNEQFF. The CDR3 nucleotides read TGTGCCAGCAGCCAAGTGTGGGGAGGCTACAATGAGCAGTTCTTC.

V is TRBV18 and J is TRBJ2-5; 10 bases agree with TRBD2. The CDR3 totals 14 residues. Trimming cost V 6 bases and J 4 bases; bases outside gene matches: 5. Germline values: CDR1 KGHSH, CDR2 LQKENI. Here the CDR3 DNA reads TGTGCCAGCTCCCCTAGCGGGAGTGGAGAGACCCAGTACTTC. Amino acid sequence: CASSPSGSGETQYF. The variable domain in full, with the rest retrieved from reference TRBV18 and TRBJ2-5, is NAGVMQNPRHLVRRRGQEARLRCSPMKGHSHVYWYRQLPEEGLKFMVYLQKENIIDESGMPKERFSAEFPKEGPSILRIQQVVRGDSAAYFCASSPSGSGETQYFGPGTRLLVL.

The chain couples TRBV5-4 to TRBJ2-5, with 7 bases fitting TRBD2. The CDR3 is made up of 15 amino acids. Germline V gene lookup returns CDR1 SGHNT and CDR2 YYREEE (reference sequence). Unmatched junction bases numbered 11, after V lost 4 bases and J lost 5 bases. CDR3 in amino acids: CASSRLQGGAETQYF. CDR3 DNA sequence: TGTGCCAGCAGCAGGCTCCAGGGAGGGGCCGAGACCCAGTACTTC.

Points on this clone: The sample carries other DNA sequences with the same CDR3. J is TRBJ2-1 and V is TRBV19; no definite D call. The V end lost 1 base, the J end lost 1 base, and 5 bases lay between the germline ends. CDR1 and CDR2 from the germline V gene are LNHDA and SQIVND (reference sequence). The CDR3 contains 14 residues. The CDR3 spells CASSIGSSYNEQFF. The CDR3 nucleotides read TGTGCCAGTAGTATAGGGAGTTCCTACAATGAGCAGTTCTTC.

The chain carries TRBV9 and TRBJ2-1; D is unresolved. Germline loops: CDR1 SGDLS, CDR2 YYNGEE. V was pared by 4 bases and J by 10 bases, with 18 bases between. CDR3 length equals 14 residues. CDR3 sequence reads: CASSPQDRAGEQFF. CDR3 DNA sequence: TGTGCCAGCAGCCCTCAAGACCGGGCTGGGGAGCAGTTCTTC.

The rearrangement uses TRBV11-2 and TRBJ2-1, with 11 bases lining up with TRBD2. Per germline, CDR1 SGHAT and CDR2 FQNNGV. CDR3 length: 14 residues. V gave up 6 bases and J gave up 6 bases; unmatched junction bases: 4. The CDR3 bases are TGTGCCAGCAGGACTAGCGGGAACGGCAATGAGCAGTTCTTC. It translates to CASRTSGNGNEQFF.

This sequence joins TRBV6-5 and TRBJ2-5; D remains ambiguous. The CDR3 is 12 amino acids. V was cut by 0 bases and J by 9 bases, with 8 bases left in between. Germline-derived CDR1 and CDR2 are MNHEY and SVGAGI. CDR3 loop: CASSYSQGSQYF. DNA of the CDR3: TGTGCCAGCAGTTACTCGCAAGGATCCCAGTACTTC.

This sequence joins TRBV7-8 and TRBJ2-3, with TRBD2 matching 7 bases. The CDR3 loop spans 13 amino acids. CDR1 and CDR2 from the germline V gene are SGHVS and FQNEAQ. The V segment lost 4 bases and the J segment 5 bases; nucleotides outside the gene matches: 3. This CDR3 reads CASSYTGGDTQYF. CDR3 nucleotides: TGTGCCAGCAGCTACACGGGGGGAGATACGCAGTATTTT.

J is TRBJ2-7 and V is TRBV4-3; 8 positions match TRBD1. After removal of 0 bases from V and 7 bases from J, the junction contained 14 bases not matched to a gene. The CDR3 contains 17 residues. The germline gives CDR1 LGHNA, CDR2 YSLEER. The CDR3 spells CASSQEAGGRGRFEQYF. The DNA of the CDR3 is TGCGCCAGCAGCCAAGAGGCTGGGGGCAGGGGGCGCTTTGAGCAGTACTTC.

This clone was seen a single time. The rearrangement links TRBV4-1 to TRBJ2-7, with 9 positions matching TRBD1. The V gene end was trimmed by 0 bases and the J gene end by 2 bases; junction bases not matched to a gene: 2. The V gene's germline CDR1 is MGHRA and CDR2 YSYEKL. CDR3 length: 15 residues. The CDR3 is CASSQDGTGTYEQYF. The CDR3 DNA reads TGCGCCAGCAGCCAAGATGGGACAGGGACCTACGAGCAGTACTTC.